This T cell receptor beta chain came from a study of blood T cell repertoires in COVID-19. Study summary: COVID-19 samples, acute and convalescent, were from the United States, Italy and Spain. The analysed material was cDNA or gDNA that came from T cells, B-cell-depleted T cells, or PBMCs.

Authors' analysis steps: Counts of nucleated cells, estimated from reference gene primer amplification, were obtained. TCRdb's copy holds only in-frame clones and misses some; the assay was immunoSEQ multiplex PCR. The V and J calls and clone size are taken from that table; D and trimming were inferred from the DNA. Of approximately 260,000 clones in the sample, 85% to 90% were seen once. This CDR3 is 14 amino acids long. In germline, CDR1 is SGHNT, CDR2 YYREEE (reference sequence). V shed 0 bases, J shed 7 bases, and the junction held 1 base outside the gene matches. This chain connects TRBV5-4 to TRBJ1-6; 7 bases fit TRBD1. Sample: peripheral blood. This TCR was recovered from a man aged 18 to 29 with active or convalescent COVID-19. The DNA of the CDR3 is TGTGCCAGCAGCTTGGAACAGGGGAATTCACCCCTCCACTTT. This encodes CASSLEQGNSPLHF.